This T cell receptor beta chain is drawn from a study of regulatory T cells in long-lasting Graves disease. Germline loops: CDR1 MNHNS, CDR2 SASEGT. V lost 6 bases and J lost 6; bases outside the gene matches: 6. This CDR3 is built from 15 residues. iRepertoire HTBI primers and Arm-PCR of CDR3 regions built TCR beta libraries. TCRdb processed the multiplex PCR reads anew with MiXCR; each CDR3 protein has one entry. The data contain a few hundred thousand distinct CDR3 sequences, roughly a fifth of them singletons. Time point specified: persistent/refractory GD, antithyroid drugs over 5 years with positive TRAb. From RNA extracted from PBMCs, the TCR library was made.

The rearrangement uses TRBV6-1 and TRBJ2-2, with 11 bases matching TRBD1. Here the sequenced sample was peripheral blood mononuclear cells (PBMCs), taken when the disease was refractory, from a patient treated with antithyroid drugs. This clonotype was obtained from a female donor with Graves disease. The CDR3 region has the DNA TGTGCCAGCAGACTCGGACAGGGGGCGCCCGGGGAGCTGTTTTTT. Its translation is CASRLGQGAPGELFF.